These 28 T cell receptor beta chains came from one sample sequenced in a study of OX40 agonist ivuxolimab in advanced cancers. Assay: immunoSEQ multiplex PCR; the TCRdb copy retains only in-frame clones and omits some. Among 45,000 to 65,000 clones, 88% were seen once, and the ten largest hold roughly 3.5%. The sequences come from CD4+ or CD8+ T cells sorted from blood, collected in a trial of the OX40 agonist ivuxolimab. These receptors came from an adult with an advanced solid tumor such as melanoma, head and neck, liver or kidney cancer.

This CDR3 reads CASTGTISGNTIYF. CDR3 in DNA: TGCGCCAGCACGGGTACTATCTCTGGAAACACCATATATTTT. V is TRBV10-2 and J is TRBJ1-3; D unresolved. V lost 7 bases to trimming and J lost 0 bases, with 10 bases between them. Germline CDR1 and CDR2: WSHSY and SAAADI. This CDR3 is built from 14 residues.

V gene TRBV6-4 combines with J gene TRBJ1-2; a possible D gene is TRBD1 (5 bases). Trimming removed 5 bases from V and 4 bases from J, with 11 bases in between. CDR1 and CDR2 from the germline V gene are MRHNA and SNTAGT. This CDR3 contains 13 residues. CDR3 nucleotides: TGTGCCAGCAGTCGAACAGGTTCCTATGGCTACACCTTC. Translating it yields CASSRTGSYGYTF.

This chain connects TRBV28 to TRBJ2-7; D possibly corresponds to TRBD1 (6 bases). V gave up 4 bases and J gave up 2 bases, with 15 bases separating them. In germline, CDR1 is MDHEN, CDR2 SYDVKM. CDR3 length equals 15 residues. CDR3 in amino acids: CASSSMTGGTYEQYF. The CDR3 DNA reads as TGTGCCAGCAGTTCTATGACAGGCGGCACCTACGAGCAGTACTTC. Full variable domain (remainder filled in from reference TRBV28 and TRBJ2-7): DVKVTQSSRYLVKRTGEKVFLECVQDMDHENMFWYRQDPGLGLRLIYFSYDVKMKEKGDIPEGYSVSREKKERFSLILESASTNQTSMYLCASSSMTGGTYEQYFGPGTRLTVT.

In nucleotides, the CDR3 is TGTGCCAGCAGCTTAGTTGGAAGCTCTGGAAACACCATATATTTT. It yields the protein CASSLVGSSGNTIYF. The chain employs TRBV11-2 and TRBJ1-3; D is unresolved. Per germline, CDR1 SGHAT and CDR2 FQNNGV. V gave up 1 base and J gave up 0 bases, with 7 bases separating them. The CDR3 extends over 15 amino acids.

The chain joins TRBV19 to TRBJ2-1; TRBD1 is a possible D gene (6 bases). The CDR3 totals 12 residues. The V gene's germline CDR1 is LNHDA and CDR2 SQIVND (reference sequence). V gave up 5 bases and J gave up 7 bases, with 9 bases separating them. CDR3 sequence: CASSGRGNEQFF. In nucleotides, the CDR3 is TGTGCCAGTAGTGGTAGGGGGAATGAGCAGTTCTTC.

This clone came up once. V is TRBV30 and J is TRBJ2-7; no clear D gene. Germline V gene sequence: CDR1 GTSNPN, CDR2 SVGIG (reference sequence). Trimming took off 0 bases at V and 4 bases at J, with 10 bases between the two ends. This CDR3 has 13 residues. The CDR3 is CAWSVQGLYEQYF. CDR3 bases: TGTGCCTGGAGTGTTCAAGGGTTGTACGAGCAGTACTTC.

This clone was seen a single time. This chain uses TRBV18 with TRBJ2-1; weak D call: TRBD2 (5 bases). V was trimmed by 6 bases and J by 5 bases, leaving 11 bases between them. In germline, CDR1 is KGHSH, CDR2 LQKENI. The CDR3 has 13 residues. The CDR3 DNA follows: TGTGCCAGCTCCCGGGGTTTAGACAATGAGCAGTTCTTC. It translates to CASSRGLDNEQFF.

The CDR3 region is CASSRQPRTQYF. In DNA form, the CDR3 reads TGTGCCAGCAGCCGACAGCCCAGGACCCAGTACTTC. This chain joins TRBV7-2 and TRBJ2-5, with a weak D call TRBD1 (5 bases). The germline gives CDR1 SGHTA, CDR2 FQGNSA. Trimming removed 5 bases at V and 7 bases at J, with 11 bases between. The CDR3 contains 12 residues.

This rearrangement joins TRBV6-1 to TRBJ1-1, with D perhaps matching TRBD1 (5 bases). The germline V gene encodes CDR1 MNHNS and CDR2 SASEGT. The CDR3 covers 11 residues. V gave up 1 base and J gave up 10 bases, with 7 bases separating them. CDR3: CASSEGGTAFF. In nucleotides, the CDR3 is TGTGCCAGCAGTGAAGGGGGGACAGCTTTCTTT.

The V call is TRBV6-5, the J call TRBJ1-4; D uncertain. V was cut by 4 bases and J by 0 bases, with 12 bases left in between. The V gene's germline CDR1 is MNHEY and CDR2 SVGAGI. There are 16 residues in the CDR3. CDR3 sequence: CASSLSGVATNEKLFF. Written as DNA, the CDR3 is TGTGCCAGCAGTTTGAGTGGAGTTGCAACTAATGAAAAACTGTTTTTT.

Here the CDR3 reads CASSIGGTSYEQYF. As DNA, the CDR3 is TGTGCCAGCTCAATTGGCGGGACATCCTACGAGCAGTACTTC. The chain uses TRBV18 and TRBJ2-7, with D perhaps TRBD1 or TRBD2 (6 bases each). V was shortened by 5 bases and J by 1 base, with 12 bases between the two germline ends. The CDR3 length is 14 residues. CDR1 and CDR2 from the germline V gene are KGHSH and LQKENI.

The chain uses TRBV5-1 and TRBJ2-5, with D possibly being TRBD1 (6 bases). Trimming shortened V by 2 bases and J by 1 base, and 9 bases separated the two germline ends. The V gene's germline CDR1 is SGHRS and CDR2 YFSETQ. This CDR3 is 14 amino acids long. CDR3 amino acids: CASSFGTPQETQYF. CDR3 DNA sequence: TGCGCCAGCAGCTTTGGGACACCCCAAGAGACCCAGTACTTC.

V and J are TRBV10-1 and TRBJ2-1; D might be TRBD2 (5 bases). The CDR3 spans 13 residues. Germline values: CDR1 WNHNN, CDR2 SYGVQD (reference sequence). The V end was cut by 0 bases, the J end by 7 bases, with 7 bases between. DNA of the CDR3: TGCGCCAGCAGTGAGTCTGGGAGAAATGAGCAGTTCTTC. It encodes CASSESGRNEQFF.

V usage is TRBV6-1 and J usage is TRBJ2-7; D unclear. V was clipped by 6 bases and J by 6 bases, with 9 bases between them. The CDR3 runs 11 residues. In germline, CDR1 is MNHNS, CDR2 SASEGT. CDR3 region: CASSFKGEQYF. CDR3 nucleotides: TGTGCCAGCAGCTTCAAAGGCGAGCAGTACTTC.

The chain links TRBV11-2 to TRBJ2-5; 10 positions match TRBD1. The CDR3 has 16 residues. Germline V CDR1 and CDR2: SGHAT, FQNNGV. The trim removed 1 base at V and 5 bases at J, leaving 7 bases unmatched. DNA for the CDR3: TGTGCCAGCAGCTTAGGGACAGGGGGAAAGGCGGAGACCCAGTACTTC. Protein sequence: CASSLGTGGKAETQYF.

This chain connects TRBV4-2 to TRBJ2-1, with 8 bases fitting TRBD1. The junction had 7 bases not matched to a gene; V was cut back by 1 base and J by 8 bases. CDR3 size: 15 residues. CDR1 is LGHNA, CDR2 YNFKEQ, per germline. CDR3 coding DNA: TGTGCCAGCAGCCAAGTGGCGACAGGGGAGGATGAGCAGTTCTTC. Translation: CASSQVATGEDEQFF.

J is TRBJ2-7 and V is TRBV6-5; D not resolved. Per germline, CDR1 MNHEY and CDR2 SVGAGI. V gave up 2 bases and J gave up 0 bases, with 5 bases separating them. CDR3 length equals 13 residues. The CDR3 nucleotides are TGTGCCAGCAGTTACCGAGGCTCCTACGAGCAGTACTTC. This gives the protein CASSYRGSYEQYF.

CDR3 protein: CSVGGDGHGGYTF. CDR3 DNA: TGCAGCGTTGGTGGGGATGGTCATGGTGGCTACACCTTC. V usage is TRBV29-1 and J usage is TRBJ1-2; no clear D. Germline V gene lookup returns CDR1 SQVTM and CDR2 ANQGSEA. V was shortened by 4 bases and J by 7 bases, with 16 bases between the two germline ends. The length of the CDR3 is 13 residues.

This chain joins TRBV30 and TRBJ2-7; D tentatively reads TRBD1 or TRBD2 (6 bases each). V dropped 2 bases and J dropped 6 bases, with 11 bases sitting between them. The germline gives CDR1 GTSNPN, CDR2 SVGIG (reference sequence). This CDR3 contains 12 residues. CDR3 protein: CAWSQGRGEQYF. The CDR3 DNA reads TGTGCCTGGAGTCAGGGGCGGGGCGAGCAGTACTTC.

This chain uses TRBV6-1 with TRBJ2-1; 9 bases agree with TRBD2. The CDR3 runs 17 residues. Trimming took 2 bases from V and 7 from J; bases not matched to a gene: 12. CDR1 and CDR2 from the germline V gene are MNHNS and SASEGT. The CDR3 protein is CASSELVAGANGNEQFF. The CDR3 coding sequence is TGTGCCAGCAGTGAATTGGTAGCGGGGGCCAACGGAAATGAGCAGTTCTTC.

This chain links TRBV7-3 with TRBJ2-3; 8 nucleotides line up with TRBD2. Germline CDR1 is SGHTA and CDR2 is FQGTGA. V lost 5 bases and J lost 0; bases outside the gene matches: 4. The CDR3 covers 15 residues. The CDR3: CASSDPSGSTDTQYF. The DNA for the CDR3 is TGTGCCAGCAGCGACCCTAGCGGGAGCACAGATACGCAGTATTTT. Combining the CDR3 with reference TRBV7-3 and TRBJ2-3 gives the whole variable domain GAGVSQTPSNKVTEKGKYVELRCDPISGHTALYWYRQSLGQGPEFLIYFQGTGAADDSGLPNDRFFAVRPEGSVSTLKIQRTERGDSAVYLCASSDPSGSTDTQYFGPGTRLTVL.

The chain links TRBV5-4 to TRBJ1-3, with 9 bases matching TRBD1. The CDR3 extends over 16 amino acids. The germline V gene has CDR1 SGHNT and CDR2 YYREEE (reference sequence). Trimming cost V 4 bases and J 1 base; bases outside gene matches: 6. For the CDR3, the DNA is TGTGCCAGCAGCCTGGGACAGGGAAGGTCTGGAAACACCATATATTTT. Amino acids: CASSLGQGRSGNTIYF.

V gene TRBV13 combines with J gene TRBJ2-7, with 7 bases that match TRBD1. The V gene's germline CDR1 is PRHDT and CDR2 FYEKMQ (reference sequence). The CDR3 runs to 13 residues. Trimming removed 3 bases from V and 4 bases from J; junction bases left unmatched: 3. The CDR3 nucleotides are TGTGCCAGCAGCTTGAACAGGGGTTACGAGCAGTACTTC. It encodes CASSLNRGYEQYF.

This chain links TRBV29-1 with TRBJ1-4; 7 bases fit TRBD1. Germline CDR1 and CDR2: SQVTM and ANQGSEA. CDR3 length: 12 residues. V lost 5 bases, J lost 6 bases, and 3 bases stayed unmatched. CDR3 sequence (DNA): TGCAGCGTTTATCAGGGGGATGAAAAACTGTTTTTT. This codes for CSVYQGDEKLFF.

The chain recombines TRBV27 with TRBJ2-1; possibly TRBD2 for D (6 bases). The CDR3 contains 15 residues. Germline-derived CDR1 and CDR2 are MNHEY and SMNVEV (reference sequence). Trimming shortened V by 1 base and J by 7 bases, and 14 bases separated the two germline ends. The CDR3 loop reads CASSLFGQAGNEQFF. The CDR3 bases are TGTGCCAGCAGTTTATTCGGGCAGGCGGGGAATGAGCAGTTCTTC.

Here the CDR3 DNA reads TGTGCCAGCAGTTTGAACGGGGGGGGCTATACGCAGTATTTT. Translation: CASSLNGGGYTQYF. The chain carries TRBV27 and TRBJ2-3; 8 bases are shared with TRBD2. This CDR3 has 14 residues. The junction had 6 bases not matched to a gene; V was cut back by 3 bases and J by 7 bases. The germline V gene encodes CDR1 MNHEY and CDR2 SMNVEV (reference sequence).

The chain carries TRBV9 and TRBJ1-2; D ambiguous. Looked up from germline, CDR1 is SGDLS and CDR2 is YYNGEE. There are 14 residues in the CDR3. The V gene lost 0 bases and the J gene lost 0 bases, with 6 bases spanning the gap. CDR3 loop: CASSVGNSNYGYTF. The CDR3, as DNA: TGTGCCAGCAGCGTAGGGAATTCTAACTATGGCTACACCTTC.

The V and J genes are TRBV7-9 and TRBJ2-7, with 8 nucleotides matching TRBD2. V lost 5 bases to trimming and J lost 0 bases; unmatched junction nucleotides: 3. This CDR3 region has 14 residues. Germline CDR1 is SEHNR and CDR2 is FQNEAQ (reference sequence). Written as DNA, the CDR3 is TGTGCCAGCAGCCCGGGACTAGACTCCTACGAGCAGTACTTC. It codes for CASSPGLDSYEQYF. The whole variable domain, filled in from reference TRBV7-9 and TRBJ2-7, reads DTGVSQNPRHKITKRGQNVTFRCDPISEHNRLYWYRQTLGQGPEFLTYFQNEAQLEKSRLLSDRFSAERPKGSFSTLEIQRTEQGDSAMYLCASSPGLDSYEQYFGPGTRLTVT.